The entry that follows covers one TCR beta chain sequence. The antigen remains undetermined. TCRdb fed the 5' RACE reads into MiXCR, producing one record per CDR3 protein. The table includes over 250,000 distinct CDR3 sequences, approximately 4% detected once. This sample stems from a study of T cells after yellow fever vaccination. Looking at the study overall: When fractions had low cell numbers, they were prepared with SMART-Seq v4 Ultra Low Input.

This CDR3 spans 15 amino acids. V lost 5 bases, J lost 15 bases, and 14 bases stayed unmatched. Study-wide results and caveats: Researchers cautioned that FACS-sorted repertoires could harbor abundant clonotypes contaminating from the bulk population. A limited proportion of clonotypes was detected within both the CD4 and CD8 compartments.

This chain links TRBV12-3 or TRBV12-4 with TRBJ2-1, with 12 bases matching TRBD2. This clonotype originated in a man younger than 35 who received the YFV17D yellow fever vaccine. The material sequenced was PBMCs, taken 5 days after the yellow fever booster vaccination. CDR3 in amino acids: CASSMTSGGTMRVFF. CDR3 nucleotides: TGTGCCAGCAGTATGACTAGCGGGGGAACAATGCGTGTGTTCTTC.